This is a list of T cell receptor beta chains from one sample in a study of blood T cell repertoires in COVID-19. Only in-frame clones appear in the TCRdb table, and some are missing; sequencing was by immunoSEQ multiplex PCR. Among around 21,000 clones, about 87% were seen once, and the ten largest hold around 6.3%. Specimen: peripheral blood. All receptors derive from an elderly woman with active COVID-19. Each CDR3 is given with its conserved first and last residue.

V	J	CDR3
TRBV7-3	TRBJ2-3	CASSLTAAGSTDTQYF
TRBV10-3	TRBJ2-7	CAISAAQGPYEQYF
TRBV29-1	TRBJ2-7	CSAIAGAYEQYF
TRBV7-9	TRBJ1-4	CASTTRGHGGEKLFF
TRBV7-2	TRBJ1-2	CASSFQQGAEGYTF
TRBV15	TRBJ2-5	CATSRGGTSGGGETQYF
TRBV18	TRBJ2-7	CASSPPAPSYEQYF
TRBV5-1	TRBJ2-2	CASTKQGGLNTGELFF
TRBV5-1	TRBJ2-5	CASSPGQGRETQYF
TRBV20-1	TRBJ2-1	CSASEQGPNNEQFF
TRBV5-1	TRBJ2-7	CASSLGGGYEQYF
TRBV18	TRBJ2-6	CASSFSPRGAGANVLTF
TRBV7-9	TRBJ1-4	CASSLLGEKLFF
TRBV15	TRBJ1-2	CATSRDPLEGLAGYTF
TRBV5-1	TRBJ2-5	CASSLQLAGAPETQYF
TRBV5-1	TRBJ1-2	CASSSGDYGYTF
TRBV9	TRBJ2-1	CASSVGGGSYNEQFF
TRBV7-2	TRBJ1-6	CASSFGVSNSPLHF
TRBV27	TRBJ2-2	CASSRNRGDTGELFF
TRBV19	TRBJ2-7	CASSGLAASYEQYF
TRBV2	TRBJ1-6	CASSEKGPNSPLHF
TRBV18	TRBJ1-2	CASSPGQAILNYGYTF
TRBV15	TRBJ2-7	CATSRVGGTHYEQYF
TRBV7-8	TRBJ1-1	CASSPRQGDTEAFF
TRBV27	TRBJ1-1	CASKTSGRANTEAFF
TRBV11-2	TRBJ2-5	CASSLTAGKETQYF
TRBV7-9	TRBJ1-1	CASSKGMDTEAFF
TRBV9	TRBJ1-3	CASSVQGTGNTIYF